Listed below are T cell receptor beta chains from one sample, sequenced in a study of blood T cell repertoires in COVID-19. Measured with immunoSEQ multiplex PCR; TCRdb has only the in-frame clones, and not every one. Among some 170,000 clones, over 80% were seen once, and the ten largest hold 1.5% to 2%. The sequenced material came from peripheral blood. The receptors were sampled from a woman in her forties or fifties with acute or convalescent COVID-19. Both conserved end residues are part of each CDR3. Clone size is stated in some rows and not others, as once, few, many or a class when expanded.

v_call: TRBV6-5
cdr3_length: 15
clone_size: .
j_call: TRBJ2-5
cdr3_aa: CASSPRTSGGETQYF

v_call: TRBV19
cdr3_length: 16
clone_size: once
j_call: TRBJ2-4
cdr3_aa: CASSIRDSNLKNIQYF

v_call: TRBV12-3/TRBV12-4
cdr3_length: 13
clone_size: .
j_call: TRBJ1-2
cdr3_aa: CASSLAQKYGYTF

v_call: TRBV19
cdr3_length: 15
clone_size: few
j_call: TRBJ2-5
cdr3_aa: CASRTTGTAQETQYF

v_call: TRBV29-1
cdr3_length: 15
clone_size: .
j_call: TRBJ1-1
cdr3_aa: CSVEDLGQLNTEAFF

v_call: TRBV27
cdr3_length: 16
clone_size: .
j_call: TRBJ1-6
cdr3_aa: CASSLSTNSYNSPLHF

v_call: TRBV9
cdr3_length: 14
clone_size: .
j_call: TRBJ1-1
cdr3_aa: CASSGSRGITEAFF

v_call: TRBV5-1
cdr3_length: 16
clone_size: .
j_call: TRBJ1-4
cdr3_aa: CASSLAQGRTNEKLFF

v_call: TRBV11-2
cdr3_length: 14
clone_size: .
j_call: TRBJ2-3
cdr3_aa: CASSDSGRADTQYF

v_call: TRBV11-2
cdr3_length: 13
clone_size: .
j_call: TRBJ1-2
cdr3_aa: CASTPTANYGYTF

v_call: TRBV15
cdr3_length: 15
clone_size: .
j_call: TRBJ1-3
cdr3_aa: CATSKTHRVGNTIYF

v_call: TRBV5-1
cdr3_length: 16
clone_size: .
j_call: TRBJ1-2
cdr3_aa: CASSLGGTGGIHGYTF

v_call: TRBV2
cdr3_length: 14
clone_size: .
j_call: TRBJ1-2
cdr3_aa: CASRPGQGLYGYTF

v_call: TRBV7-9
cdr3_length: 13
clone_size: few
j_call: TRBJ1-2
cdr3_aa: CASSAPNFYGYTF

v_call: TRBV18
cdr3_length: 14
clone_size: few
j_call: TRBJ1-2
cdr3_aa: CASSPREATSGYTF

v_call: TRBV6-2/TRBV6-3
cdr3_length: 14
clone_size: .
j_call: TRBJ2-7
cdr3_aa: CASSSDRGRREQYF

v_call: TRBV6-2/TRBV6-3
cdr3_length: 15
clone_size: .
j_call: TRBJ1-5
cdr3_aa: CASSDAGWSNQPQHF

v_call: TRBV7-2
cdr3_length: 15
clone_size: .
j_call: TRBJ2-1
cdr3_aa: CASRYDGTAYNEQFF

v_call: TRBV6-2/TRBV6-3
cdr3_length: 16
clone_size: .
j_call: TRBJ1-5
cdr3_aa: CASSYLLQGALQPQHF

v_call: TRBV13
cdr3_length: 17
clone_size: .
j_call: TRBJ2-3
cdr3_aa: CASSLGLAGGQGDTQYF

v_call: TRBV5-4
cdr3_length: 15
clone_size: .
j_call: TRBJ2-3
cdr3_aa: CASSHKRESTDTQYF

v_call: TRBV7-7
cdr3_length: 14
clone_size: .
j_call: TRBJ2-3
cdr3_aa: CASSLLGLTDTQYF

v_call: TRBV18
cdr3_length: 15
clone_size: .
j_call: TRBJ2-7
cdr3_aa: CASSPLGDIHYEQYF

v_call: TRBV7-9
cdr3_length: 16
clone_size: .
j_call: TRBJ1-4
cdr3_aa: CASSLPRTGENEKLFF

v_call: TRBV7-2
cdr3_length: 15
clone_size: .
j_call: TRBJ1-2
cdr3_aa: CASSMGELQGYGYTF

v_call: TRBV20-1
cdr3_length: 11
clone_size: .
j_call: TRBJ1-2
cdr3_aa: CSAKQGVGYTF

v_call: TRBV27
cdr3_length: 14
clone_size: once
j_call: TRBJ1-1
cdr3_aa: CASRPTGGETEAFF

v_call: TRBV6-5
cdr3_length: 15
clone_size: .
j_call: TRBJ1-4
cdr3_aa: CASSFQGAANEKLFF

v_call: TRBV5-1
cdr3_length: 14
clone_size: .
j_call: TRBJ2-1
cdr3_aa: CASSLDSSYNEQFF

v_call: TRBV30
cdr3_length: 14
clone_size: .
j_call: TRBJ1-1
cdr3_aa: CAWSVQGANTEAFF

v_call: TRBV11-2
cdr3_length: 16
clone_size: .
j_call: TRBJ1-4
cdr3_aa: CASSFVRGGLREKLFF

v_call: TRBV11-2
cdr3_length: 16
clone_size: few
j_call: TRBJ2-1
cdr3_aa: CASSQGVDSSYNEQFF

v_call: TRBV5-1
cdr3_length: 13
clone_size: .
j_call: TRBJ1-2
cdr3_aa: CASSSGGLYGYTF

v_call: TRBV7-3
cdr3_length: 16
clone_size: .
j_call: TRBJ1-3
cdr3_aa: CASSSLDSPAGNTIYF

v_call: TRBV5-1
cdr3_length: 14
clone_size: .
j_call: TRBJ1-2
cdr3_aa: CASSLVQEGYGYTF

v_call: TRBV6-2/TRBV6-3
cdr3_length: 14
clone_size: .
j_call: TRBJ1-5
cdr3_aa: CASSPPRDTQPQHF

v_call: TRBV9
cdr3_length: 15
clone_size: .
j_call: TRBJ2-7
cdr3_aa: CASSVSSEGSYEQYF

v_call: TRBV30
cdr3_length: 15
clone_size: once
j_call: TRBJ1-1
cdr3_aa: CAWSVHPGVNTEAFF

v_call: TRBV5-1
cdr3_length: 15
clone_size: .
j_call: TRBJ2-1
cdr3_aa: CASSLRTGIYNEQFF

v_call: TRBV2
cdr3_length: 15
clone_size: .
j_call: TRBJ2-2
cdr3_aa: CASRSGQGAAGELFF

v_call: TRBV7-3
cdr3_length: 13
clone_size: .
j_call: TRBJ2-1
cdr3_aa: CASSPGTSAEQFF

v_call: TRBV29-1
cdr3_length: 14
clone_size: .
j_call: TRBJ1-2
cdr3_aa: CSVETAWGGGDYTF

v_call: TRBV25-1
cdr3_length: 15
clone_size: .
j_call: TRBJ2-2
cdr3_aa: CASSARTGVPGELFF

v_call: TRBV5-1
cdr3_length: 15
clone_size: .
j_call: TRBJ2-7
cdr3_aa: CASSPARGKGYEQYF

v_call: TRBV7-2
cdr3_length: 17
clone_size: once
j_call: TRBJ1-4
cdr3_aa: CASSLAPPGTRNEKLFF

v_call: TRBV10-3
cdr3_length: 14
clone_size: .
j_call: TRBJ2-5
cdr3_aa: CATRETGSQETQYF

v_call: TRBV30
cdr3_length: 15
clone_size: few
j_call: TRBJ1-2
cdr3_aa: CAWSVDKGSYSGYTF

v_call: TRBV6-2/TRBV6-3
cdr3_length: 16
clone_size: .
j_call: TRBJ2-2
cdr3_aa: CASSYSRRGYTGELFF

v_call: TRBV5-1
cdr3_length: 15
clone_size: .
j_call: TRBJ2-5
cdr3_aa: CASSRTGGTQETQYF

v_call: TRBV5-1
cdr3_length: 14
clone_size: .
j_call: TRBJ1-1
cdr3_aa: CASKEGSLNTEAFF